This T cell receptor beta chain is drawn from a study of CD8 T cells in ankylosing spondylitis. Study-wide results and caveats: Significant enrichment of disease-linked clones was reportedly seen in matched ankylosing spondylitis synovial fluid.

From germline, CDR1 is MNHEY and CDR2 SVGEGT. The CDR3 contains 15 residues. The ends were cut back, 7 bases at V and 9 bases at J, with 22 bases in the middle. Notes on this clonotype: The antigen remains undetermined.

Construction of TCR beta libraries was performed using quantitative 5'-RACE with molecular barcodes. TCRdb passed the 5' RACE reads through MiXCR, listing each CDR3 protein once. This sample has 200,000 or so distinct CDR3 sequences, with over 10% found just once. This clonotype was sampled from a female donor with ankylosing spondylitis or in good health (not recorded which). Sequencing was carried out using blood, either unsorted or a sorted T cell fraction (not recorded which). J is TRBJ2-1 and V is TRBV6-2 or TRBV6-3; D is uncertain. CDR3 amino acids: CASIITPDGVSEQFF. The CDR3 DNA is TGTGCCAGCATTATAACCCCGGACGGAGTTAGTGAGCAGTTCTTC.